This record covers a single T cell receptor (beta chain). This sample was included in a study of blood T cell repertoires in COVID-19. Only in-frame clones appear in the TCRdb table, and some are missing; sequencing was by immunoSEQ multiplex PCR. The table has tens of thousands of clones, approximately 89% seen once. Sequences were obtained from peripheral blood. This TCR was sampled from a man aged 50 to 60 with active COVID-19.

This CDR3 reads CASSLIRGGIRDTQYF. Here the CDR3 DNA reads TGTGCCAGCAGTTTAATCCGCGGGGGGATTCGGGATACGCAGTATTTT. The chain links TRBV27 to TRBJ2-3; 8 nucleotides line up with TRBD2. With 2 bases clipped from V and 6 bases from J, the junction kept 10 bases outside the gene matches. The CDR3 is made up of 16 amino acids. Germline CDR1 reads MNHEY; CDR2 reads SMNVEV (reference sequence).